Listed below are T cell receptor beta chains from one sample, sequenced in a study of response to subunit inactivated influenza vaccine. In TCRdb, the RT-PCR reads were re-called with MiXCR into one record per CDR3 protein. The sample lists over 800,000 distinct CDR3 sequences, 21% occurring once. Sequencing was performed on PBMCs from blood, taken roughly 5 days after vaccination. The source of these receptors is a man aged 45-60 years who received an inactivated influenza vaccine. Each CDR3 is given with its conserved first and last residue. D genes are given only for firm matches. Only some rows state a clone size, as once, few, many or a class for expanded clones.

J gene,clone size,D gene,V gene,CDR3 protein,CDR3 DNA
TRBJ2-7,-,-,TRBV4-1,CASSQVWPETYYEQYF,TGCGCCAGCAGCCAAGTTTGGCCAGAGACGTATTACGAGCAGTACTTC
TRBJ2-2,-,TRBD1,TRBV12-3/TRBV12-4,CASRPAGTGDVGREVFF,TGTGCCAGCAGACCCGCCGGGACAGGGGACGTAGGGAGGGAGGTGTTTTTT
TRBJ1-2,-,TRBD1,TRBV6-5,CASTYSGTGAYGYTF,TGTGCCAGCACCTACTCGGGGACAGGAGCCTATGGCTACACCTTC
TRBJ2-5,few,-,TRBV6-1,CASTQKTVWRRETQYF,TGTGCCAGCACCCAAAAGACGGTCTGGAGGCGGGAGACCCAGTACTTC
TRBJ1-4,few,-,TRBV11-1,CASSSHPDRPGDDEKLFF,TGTGCCAGCAGCTCCCACCCAGACAGGCCGGGGGATGATGAAAAACTGTTTTTT
TRBJ1-3,-,-,TRBV5-5,CASSLRLISGNTIYF,TGTGCCAGCAGCTTGCGTCTGATCTCTGGAAACACCATATATTTT
TRBJ2-3,-,-,TRBV6-2/TRBV6-3,CASSYSSAEPDTQYF,TGTGCCAGCAGTTACTCTTCCGCAGAACCGGATACGCAGTATTTT
TRBJ2-7,few,TRBD1,TRBV4-1,CASSQETGTGSYEQYF,TGCGCCAGCAGCCAGGAAACCGGGACAGGGTCCTACGAGCAGTACTTC
TRBJ2-3,many,TRBD1,TRBV20-1,CSARAGTVADTQYF,TGCAGTGCTAGAGCCGGGACAGTTGCAGATACGCAGTATTTT
TRBJ2-5,-,-,TRBV12-3/TRBV12-4,CASSFFENLETQYF,TGTGCCAGCAGTTTTTTTGAGAATTTAGAGACCCAGTACTTC
TRBJ2-2,few,-,TRBV12-3/TRBV12-4,CASSLKGVFNTGELFF,TGTGCCAGCAGTTTAAAGGGGGTCTTTAACACCGGGGAGCTGTTTTTT
TRBJ2-2,-,-,TRBV28,CASTAGGNTGELFF,TGTGCCAGCACCGCCGGGGGGAACACCGGGGAGCTGTTTTTT
TRBJ2-7,few,-,TRBV7-9,CASSLFLYEQYF,TGTGCCAGCAGCTTATTCCTCTACGAGCAGTACTTC
TRBJ2-5,-,-,TRBV4-3,CASSPGPRQPETQYF,TGCGCCAGCAGCCCAGGACCGAGGCAGCCGGAGACCCAGTACTTC
TRBJ1-6,-,-,TRBV6-1,CASRPPILGNSPLHF,TGCGCCAGCAGGCCACCGATCCTAGGGAATTCACCCCTCCACTTT
TRBJ2-6,few,-,TRBV11-1,CASSLTRGFSSGANVLTF,TGTGCCAGCAGCTTAACCCGGGGGTTCTCCTCTGGGGCCAACGTCCTGACTTTC
TRBJ2-5,few,TRBD2,TRBV20-1,CSARDLLRREGGETQYF,TGCAGTGCTAGAGATCTGTTACGGCGGGAGGGCGGTGAGACCCAGTACTTC
TRBJ1-1,-,-,TRBV4-1,CASSQENRLKGNTEAFF,TGCGCCAGCAGCCAAGAAAACAGGCTAAAAGGGAACACTGAAGCTTTCTTT